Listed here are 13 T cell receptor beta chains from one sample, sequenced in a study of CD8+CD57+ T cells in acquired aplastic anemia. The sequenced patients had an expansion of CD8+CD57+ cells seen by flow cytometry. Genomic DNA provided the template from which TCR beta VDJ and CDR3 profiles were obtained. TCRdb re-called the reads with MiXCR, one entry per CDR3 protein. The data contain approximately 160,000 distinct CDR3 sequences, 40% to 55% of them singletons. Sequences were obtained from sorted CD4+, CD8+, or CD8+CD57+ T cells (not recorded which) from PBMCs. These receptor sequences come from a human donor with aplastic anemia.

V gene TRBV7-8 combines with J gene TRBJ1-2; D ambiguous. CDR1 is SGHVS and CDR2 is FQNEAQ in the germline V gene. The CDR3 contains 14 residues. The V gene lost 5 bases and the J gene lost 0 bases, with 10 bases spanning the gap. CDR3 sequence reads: CASSQESANYGYTF. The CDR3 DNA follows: TGTGCCAGCAGCCAAGAATCAGCTAACTATGGCTACACCTTC.

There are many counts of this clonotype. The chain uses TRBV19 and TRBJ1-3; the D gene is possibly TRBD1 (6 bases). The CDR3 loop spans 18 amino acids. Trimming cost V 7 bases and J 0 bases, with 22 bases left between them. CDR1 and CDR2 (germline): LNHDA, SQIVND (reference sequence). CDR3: CASKRDGGAGSSGNTIYF. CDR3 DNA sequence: TGTGCCAGTAAACGGGATGGGGGGGCCGGCAGCTCTGGAAACACCATATATTTT.

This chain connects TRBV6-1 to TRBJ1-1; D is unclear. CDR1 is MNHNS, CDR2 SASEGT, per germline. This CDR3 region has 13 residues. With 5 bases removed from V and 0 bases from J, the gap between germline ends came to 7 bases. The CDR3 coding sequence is TGTGCCAGCAGTCTCAGAGTGAACACTGAAGCTTTCTTT. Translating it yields CASSLRVNTEAFF.

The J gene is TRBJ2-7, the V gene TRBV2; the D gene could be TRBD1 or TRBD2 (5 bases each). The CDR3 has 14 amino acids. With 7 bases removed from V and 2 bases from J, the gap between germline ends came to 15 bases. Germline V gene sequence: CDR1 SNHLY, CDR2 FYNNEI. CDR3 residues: CASITGTYPYEQYV. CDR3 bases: TGTGCCAGCATAACCGGGACCTATCCCTACGAGCAGTACGTC.

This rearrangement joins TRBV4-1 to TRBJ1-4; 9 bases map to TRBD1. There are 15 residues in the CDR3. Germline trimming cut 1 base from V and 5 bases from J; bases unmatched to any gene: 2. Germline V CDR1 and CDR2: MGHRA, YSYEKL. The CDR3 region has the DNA TGCGCCAGCAGCCAAGTCGGGACAGGGAATGAAAAACTGTTTTTT. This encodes CASSQVGTGNEKLFF.

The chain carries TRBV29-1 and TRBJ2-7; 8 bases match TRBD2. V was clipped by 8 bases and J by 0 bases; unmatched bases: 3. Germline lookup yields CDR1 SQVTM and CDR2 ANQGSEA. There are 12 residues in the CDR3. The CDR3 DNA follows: TGCAGCCCGACTAGCGACTCCTACGAGCAGTACTTC. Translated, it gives CSPTSDSYEQYF.

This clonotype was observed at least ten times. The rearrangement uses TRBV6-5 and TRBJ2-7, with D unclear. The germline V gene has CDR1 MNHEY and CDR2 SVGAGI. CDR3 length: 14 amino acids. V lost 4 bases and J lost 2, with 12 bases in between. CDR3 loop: CASSSPRPPYEQYV. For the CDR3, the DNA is TGTGCCAGCAGTTCCCCTAGACCCCCCTACGAGCAGTACGTC.

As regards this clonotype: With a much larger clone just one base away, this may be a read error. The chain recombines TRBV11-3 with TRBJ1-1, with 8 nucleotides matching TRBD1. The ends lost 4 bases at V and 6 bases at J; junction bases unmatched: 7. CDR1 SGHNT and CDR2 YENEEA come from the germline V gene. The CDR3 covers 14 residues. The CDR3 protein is CASSSTPGGSEAFF. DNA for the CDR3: TGTGCCAGCAGCTCCACGCCAGGGGGCTCTGAAGCTTTCTTT.

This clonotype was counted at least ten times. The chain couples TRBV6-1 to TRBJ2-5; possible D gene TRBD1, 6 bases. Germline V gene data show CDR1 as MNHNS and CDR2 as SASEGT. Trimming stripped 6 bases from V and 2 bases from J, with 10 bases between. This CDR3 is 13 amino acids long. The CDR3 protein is CASRRGKQETQYF. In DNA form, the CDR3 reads TGTGCCAGCAGGAGGGGGAAGCAAGAGACCCAGTACTTC.

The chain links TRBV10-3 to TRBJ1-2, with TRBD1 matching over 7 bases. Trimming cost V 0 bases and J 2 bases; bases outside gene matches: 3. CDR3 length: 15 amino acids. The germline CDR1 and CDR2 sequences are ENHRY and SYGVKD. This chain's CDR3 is CAISESTGKNYGYTF. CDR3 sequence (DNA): TGTGCCATCAGTGAGTCGACAGGGAAGAACTATGGCTACACCTTC.

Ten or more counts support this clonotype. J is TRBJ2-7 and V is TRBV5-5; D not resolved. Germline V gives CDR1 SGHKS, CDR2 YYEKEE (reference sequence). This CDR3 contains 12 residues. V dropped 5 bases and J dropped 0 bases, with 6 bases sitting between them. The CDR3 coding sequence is TGTGCCAGCAGTCTAAGCTCCTACGAGCAGTACGTC. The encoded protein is CASSLSSYEQYV.

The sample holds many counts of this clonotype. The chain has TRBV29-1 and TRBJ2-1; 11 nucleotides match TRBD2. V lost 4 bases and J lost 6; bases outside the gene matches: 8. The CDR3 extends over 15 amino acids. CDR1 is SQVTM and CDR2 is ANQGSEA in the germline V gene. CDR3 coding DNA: TGCAGCGTTGCCCGACTAGCGGGGAATCCCAATGAGCAGTTCTTC. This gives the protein CSVARLAGNPNEQFF.

The CDR3: CASSVQPYEQYF. CDR3 DNA sequence: TGTGCCAGCAGCGTACAGCCCTACGAGCAGTACTTC. The chain is built from TRBV5-3 and TRBJ2-7, with D unclear. TRBV5-3 qualifies as an ORF whose function is uncertain. With 8 bases removed from V and 2 bases from J, the gap between germline ends came to 11 bases. This CDR3 contains 12 residues.